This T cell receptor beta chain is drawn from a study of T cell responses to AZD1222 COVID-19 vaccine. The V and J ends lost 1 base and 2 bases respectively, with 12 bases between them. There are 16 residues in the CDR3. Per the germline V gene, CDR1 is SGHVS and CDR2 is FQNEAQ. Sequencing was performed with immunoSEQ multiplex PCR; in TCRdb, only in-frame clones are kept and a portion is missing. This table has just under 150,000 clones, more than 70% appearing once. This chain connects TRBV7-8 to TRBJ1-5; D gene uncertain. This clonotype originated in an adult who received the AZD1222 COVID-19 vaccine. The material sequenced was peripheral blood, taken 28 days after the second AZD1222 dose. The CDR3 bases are TGTGCCAGCAGCTTAGAGGCAGTGCGGGGCAATCAGCCCCAGCATTTT. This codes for CASSLEAVRGNQPQHF.